This T cell receptor beta chain was identified during a study of T-cell reconstitution after alpha-beta-depleted transplantation in children. Findings and caveats of the study: There were some patients whose high TCRbeta diversity at day 60 came from surviving recipient T cells and thymic progenitors. T-cell counts and diversity were attributed mostly to newly produced T cells one year after transplant. Several hundred graft clones that had expanded were reportedly the source of alpha-beta T cells about two months after transplant.

With regard to this clonotype: Its specificity is not known.

For TCRbeta, the library was prepared with unique molecular identifiers. In TCRdb, the PCR reads were re-called with MiXCR into one record per CDR3 protein. The sample has approximately 82,000 distinct CDR3 sequences, approximately 18% seen once. The CDR3 extends over 14 amino acids. Trimming cost V 2 bases and J 8 bases; bases outside gene matches: 4. Germline lookup yields CDR1 ENHRY and CDR2 SYGVKD. Here the sequenced sample was PBMCs, mostly from graft donor cells, taken 360 days after TCRalphabeta/CD19-depleted stem cell transplant. J is TRBJ2-4 and V is TRBV10-3; 9 bases match TRBD2. This sequence was found in a male patient under 10 years old who had a stem cell transplant for acute lymphoblastic leukemia, so the T cells may come from the graft donor. CDR3: CAISESSGSDIQYF. The CDR3 DNA is TGTGCCATCAGTGAGAGTAGCGGGAGCGACATTCAGTACTTC.